This T cell receptor (beta chain) was found in a study of blood T cell repertoires in COVID-19. Study-level information: Sample material is recorded as cDNA or gDNA derived from T cells, B-cell-depleted T cells, or PBMCs.

Profiling relied on immunoSEQ multiplex PCR, and the TCRdb table lists in-frame clones only, not all of them. The sample holds approximately 96,000 clones, 90% seen once. The CDR3 totals 16 residues. Germline V gene lookup returns CDR1 MNHNY and CDR2 SVGAGI (reference sequence). Germline trimming cut 6 bases from V and 7 bases from J; bases unmatched to any gene: 13. This chain uses TRBV6-6 with TRBJ2-1; 9 bases map to TRBD2. The sample was peripheral blood. This TCR derives from a man aged 55 to 69 with acute or convalescent COVID-19. CDR3 protein: CASSPSKSSGVNEQFF. For the CDR3, the DNA is TGTGCCAGCAGCCCCTCGAAATCTAGCGGGGTTAATGAGCAGTTCTTC.